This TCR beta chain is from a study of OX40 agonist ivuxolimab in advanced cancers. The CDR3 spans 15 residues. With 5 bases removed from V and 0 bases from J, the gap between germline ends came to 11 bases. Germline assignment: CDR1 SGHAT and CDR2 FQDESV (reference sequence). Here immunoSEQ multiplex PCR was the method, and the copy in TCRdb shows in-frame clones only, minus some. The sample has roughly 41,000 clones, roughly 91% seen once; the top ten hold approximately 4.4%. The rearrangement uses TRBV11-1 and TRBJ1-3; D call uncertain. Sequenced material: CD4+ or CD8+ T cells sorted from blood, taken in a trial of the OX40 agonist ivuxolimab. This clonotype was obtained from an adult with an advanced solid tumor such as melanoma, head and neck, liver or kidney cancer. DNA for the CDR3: TGTGCCAGCAGCGAAACAGCAAACTCTGGAAACACCATATATTTT. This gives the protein CASSETANSGNTIYF.